This is a list of T cell receptor beta chains from one sample in a study of T cell responses to AZD1222 COVID-19 vaccine. Produced via immunoSEQ multiplex PCR; TCRdb's table is partial and in-frame only. The table lists fewer than 110,000 clones, about 89% of them singletons. This specimen was peripheral blood, taken 28 days after the second AZD1222 dose. These receptors were collected from an adult who received the AZD1222 COVID-19 vaccine. CDR3s include the opening cysteine and the closing phenylalanine or tryptophan. The order of the fields is J gene, V gene, D gene, clone size, CDR3 protein, CDR3 DNA. D genes are given only for firm matches. Expanded clones get a size class; other rows say once, few or many, or leave the size out.

J: TRBJ1-2
V: TRBV19
D: .
size: .
CDR3: CASTIDRNYGYTF
DNA: TGTGCCAGTACCATCGACAGGAACTATGGCTACACCTTC

J: TRBJ1-2
V: TRBV7-9
D: .
size: .
CDR3: CASSPQVRGLPYGYTF
DNA: TGTGCCAGCAGCCCCCAGGTTAGAGGCCTCCCATATGGCTACACCTTC

J: TRBJ1-6
V: TRBV5-1
D: .
size: .
CDR3: CASSADSVNSPLHF
DNA: TGCGCCAGCAGCGCGGACAGCGTTAATTCACCCCTCCACTTT

J: TRBJ2-1
V: TRBV7-9
D: TRBD2
size: .
CDR3: CASSSSPGLAHQPNEQFF
DNA: TGTGCCAGCAGCTCGAGTCCGGGACTAGCCCATCAACCAAATGAGCAGTTCTTC

J: TRBJ2-2
V: TRBV3-1/TRBV3-2
D: .
size: .
CDR3: CASSQSWVVHGELFF
DNA: TGTGCCAGCAGCCAAAGCTGGGTAGTGCACGGGGAGCTGTTTTTT

J: TRBJ1-5
V: TRBV4-1
D: .
size: .
CDR3: CASSQVEDSNQPQHF
DNA: TGCGCCAGCAGCCAAGTGGAGGACAGCAATCAGCCCCAGCATTTT

J: TRBJ1-2
V: TRBV27
D: .
size: .
CDR3: CASSFRAPLAYGYTF
DNA: TGTGCCAGCAGTTTCAGGGCACCCCTGGCTTATGGCTACACCTTC

J: TRBJ2-7
V: TRBV30
D: .
size: .
CDR3: CAWSYGRGLYEQYF
DNA: TGTGCCTGGAGTTATGGGCGGGGTCTCTACGAGCAGTACTTC

J: TRBJ2-2
V: TRBV5-6
D: .
size: .
CDR3: CASTKRLNTGELFF
DNA: TGTGCCAGCACCAAACGCCTGAACACCGGGGAGCTGTTTTTT

J: TRBJ2-1
V: TRBV13
D: .
size: .
CDR3: CASSLLQGGSNEQFF
DNA: TGTGCCAGCAGCTTACTGCAGGGTGGTTCGAATGAGCAGTTCTTC

J: TRBJ1-5
V: TRBV30
D: .
size: .
CDR3: CAWSAAANQPQHF
DNA: TGTGCCTGGAGTGCCGCAGCCAATCAGCCCCAGCATTTT

J: TRBJ2-1
V: TRBV6-7
D: .
size: .
CDR3: CASSSHLGPRDGEQFF
DNA: TGTGCCAGCAGTTCCCACTTGGGACCACGGGACGGTGAGCAGTTCTTC

J: TRBJ1-1
V: TRBV5-6
D: .
size: .
CDR3: CASSFYRAGEAFF
DNA: TGTGCCAGCAGCTTTTACAGGGCGGGTGAAGCTTTCTTT

J: TRBJ2-7
V: TRBV4-1
D: .
size: .
CDR3: CASSQLTRPFYEQYF
DNA: TGCGCCAGCAGCCAACTTACAAGGCCCTTCTACGAGCAGTACTTC

J: TRBJ1-1
V: TRBV19
D: .
size: .
CDR3: CASTTGIMAEAFF
DNA: TGTGCCAGTACAACAGGGATAATGGCTGAAGCTTTCTTT

J: TRBJ2-7
V: TRBV15
D: TRBD1
size: .
CDR3: CATSRPGTGGAYEQYF
DNA: TGTGCCACCAGCAGGCCCGGGACAGGGGGCGCCTACGAGCAGTACTTC

J: TRBJ2-6
V: TRBV3-1/TRBV3-2
D: TRBD2
size: few
CDR3: CASSQEPSGTSGTGANVLTF
DNA: TGTGCCAGCAGCCAAGAACCGTCCGGGACTAGCGGGACTGGGGCCAACGTCCTGACTTTC

J: TRBJ1-1
V: TRBV9
D: .
size: .
CDR3: CASSLGAEAFF
DNA: TGTGCCAGCAGCCTCGGCGCTGAAGCTTTCTTT

J: TRBJ1-1
V: TRBV5-1
D: .
size: few
CDR3: CASSLGAGLNTEAFF
DNA: TGCGCCAGCAGCTTGGGGGCAGGGCTGAACACTGAAGCTTTCTTT

J: TRBJ1-3
V: TRBV10-3
D: .
size: once
CDR3: CAISDSAQGNTIYF
DNA: TGTGCCATCAGTGATTCAGCGCAGGGAAACACCATATATTTT

J: TRBJ1-6
V: TRBV2
D: .
size: .
CDR3: CASSLRQDNSPLHF
DNA: TGTGCCAGCAGTCTACGACAGGATAATTCACCCCTCCACTTT

J: TRBJ1-2
V: TRBV9
D: .
size: .
CDR3: CASSVEGTNYGYTF
DNA: TGTGCCAGCAGCGTAGAGGGGACTAACTATGGCTACACCTTC

J: TRBJ1-4
V: TRBV28
D: .
size: .
CDR3: CASSKGFEKLFF
DNA: TGTGCCAGCAGTAAGGGGTTTGAAAAACTGTTTTTT

J: TRBJ2-7
V: TRBV18
D: .
size: .
CDR3: CASSPFRDEQYF
DNA: TGTGCCAGCTCACCGTTCCGAGACGAGCAGTACTTC

J: TRBJ2-7
V: TRBV6-5
D: .
size: .
CDR3: CASSYAGTPYEQYF
DNA: TGTGCCAGCAGTTACGCCGGGACTCCCTACGAGCAGTACTTC

J: TRBJ2-3
V: TRBV12-5
D: .
size: .
CDR3: CASGPRTDTQYF
DNA: TGTGCTAGTGGTCCCCGGACCGATACGCAGTATTTT

J: TRBJ1-2
V: TRBV18
D: .
size: .
CDR3: CASSRNEGTPAGYGYTF
DNA: TGTGCCAGCTCACGTAATGAGGGGACACCGGCGGGCTATGGCTACACCTTC

J: TRBJ2-7
V: TRBV5-1
D: .
size: .
CDR3: CASSLFISGGYEQYF
DNA: TGCGCCAGCAGCTTGTTTATTAGTGGTGGCTACGAGCAGTACTTC

J: TRBJ2-7
V: TRBV10-3
D: .
size: .
CDR3: CAISNRDSSYEQYF
DNA: TGTGCCATCAGTAATCGAGACAGCTCCTACGAGCAGTACTTC

J: TRBJ2-3
V: TRBV15
D: TRBD1
size: .
CDR3: CATSRRDRRSTDTQYF
DNA: TGTGCCACCAGCAGAAGGGACAGGAGAAGCACAGATACGCAGTATTTT

J: TRBJ2-1
V: TRBV27
D: .
size: .
CDR3: CASRPIQSSYNEQFF
DNA: TGTGCCAGCAGGCCGATACAAAGCTCCTACAATGAGCAGTTCTTC

J: TRBJ1-6
V: TRBV7-6
D: .
size: .
CDR3: CASSSRSSYNSPLHF
DNA: TGTGCCAGCAGCTCCAGAAGCTCCTATAATTCACCCCTCCACTTT

J: TRBJ2-1
V: TRBV19
D: .
size: .
CDR3: CASSHPYNEQFF
DNA: TGTGCCAGTAGTCATCCTTACAATGAGCAGTTCTTC

J: TRBJ1-5
V: TRBV3-1/TRBV3-2
D: .
size: once
CDR3: CASSQESRFPGDQPQHF
DNA: TGTGCCAGCAGCCAAGAATCCCGTTTCCCGGGGGATCAGCCCCAGCATTTT

J: TRBJ2-1
V: TRBV5-1
D: .
size: .
CDR3: CASSNTGNEQFF
DNA: TGCGCCAGCAGCAATACAGGGAATGAGCAGTTCTTC

J: TRBJ1-1
V: TRBV27
D: .
size: .
CDR3: CASSLHTEGMNTEAFF
DNA: TGTGCCAGCAGTTTACATACAGAGGGGATGAACACTGAAGCTTTCTTT

J: TRBJ2-2
V: TRBV9
D: TRBD2
size: few
CDR3: CASSVPSGVGGTGELFF
DNA: TGTGCCAGCAGCGTACCCAGCGGGGTCGGGGGCACCGGGGAGCTGTTTTTT